The clone carrying this TCR beta chain was counted a few times. Donors ranged from about 6 to 95 years old and were healthy Caucasians in Russia. The data are from a study of blood T cells in healthy people across ages. CDR1 is LGHNA, CDR2 YNFKEQ, per germline. The CDR3 is 17 residues long. Alongside a J-beta primer mix, a sample-barcoded 5' primer served in a second PCR lasting about 7 to 12 cycles. TCRdb ran MiXCR on the 5' RACE reads and lists one entry per CDR3 protein. This sample yields a few hundred thousand distinct CDR3 sequences, of which roughly a quarter are seen a single time; around 18% belongs to the top ten.

The sequence was collected from a woman between 65 and 79 years old in good health. Sequenced: blood. The J gene is TRBJ2-5, the V gene TRBV4-2; TRBD2 aligns across 9 bases. The closer fit of TRBJ2-1 to the DNA end suggests the J call may be wrong. Written as DNA, the CDR3 is TGTGCCAGCAGCCAAGATCAGGGGACTAGCTTAAGCAATGAGCAGTTCTTC. The encoded protein is CASSQDQGTSLSNEQFF.